The source of this T cell receptor (beta chain) is a study of OX40 agonist ivuxolimab in advanced cancers. V gave up 3 bases and J gave up 4 bases, with 15 bases separating them. This CDR3 is 16 amino acids long. Germline loops: CDR1 SGHAT, CDR2 FQNNGV. Notes on the study in general: Not determined was the antigen specificity of the expanded peripheral T cells. Expanded clones tended on average to be more numerous among CD8+ T cells than CD4+.

In regard to this clone: What it binds is unknown.

Data came from immunoSEQ multiplex PCR; TCRdb stores just in-frame clones and leaves some out. The table shows 99,000 or so clones, with roughly four fifths occurring only once. The specimen comprised CD4+ or CD8+ T cells sorted from blood, sampled in a trial of the OX40 agonist ivuxolimab. The sequence was collected from an adult with an advanced solid tumor such as melanoma, head and neck, liver or kidney cancer. The chain is built from TRBV11-2 and TRBJ1-4; no clear D. The CDR3 nucleotides read TGTGCCAGCAGCTTCCGTTCAAACGGGGTTAATGAAAAACTGTTTTTT. Translated: CASSFRSNGVNEKLFF.